The present T cell receptor (beta chain) was sequenced within a study of T-cell reconstitution after alpha-beta-depleted transplantation in children. This clonotype was seen a handful of times. What it binds is unknown. TCRbeta library preparation incorporated unique molecular identifiers. A single record per CDR3 protein comes from TCRdb applying MiXCR to the PCR reads. The table has about 250,000 distinct CDR3 sequences, 20% to 30% seen once. Study-wide results and limits: High day-60 TCRbeta diversity in some patients came from surviving recipient T cells and thymic progenitors. A year had passed since transplant, and T-cell counts and diversity by then came mostly from newly produced T cells. As was reported, about two months after transplant, alpha-beta T cells came from several hundred expanded graft clones.

The clonotype originates from a female patient aged 2-10 years who had a stem cell transplant for congenital amegakaryocytic thrombocytopenia, so the T cells may come from the graft donor. Material: PBMCs, mostly from graft donor cells, obtained 360 days after TCRalphabeta/CD19-depleted stem cell transplant.

The CDR3 DNA reads as TGTGCCAGCAGCCTTGGACCTCTCCGGGACAGTTACAATGAGCAGTTCTTC. Translating it yields CASSLGPLRDSYNEQFF. The chain joins TRBV3-1 to TRBJ2-1; TRBD1 matches 7 bases. Germline values: CDR1 LGHDT, CDR2 YNNKEL (reference sequence). V shed 4 bases and J 4 bases; nucleotides not matched to a gene: 13. The CDR3 totals 17 residues.